Following are 15 T cell receptor beta chains from one sample sequenced in a study of shared clonotypes between healthy human individuals. Repertoires were generated with immunoSEQ multiplex PCR, while TCRdb's copy carries only in-frame clones and drops some. The sample includes 2 million to 3 million clones, under 95% seen only once; the top ten take roughly 0.36%. The sample consisted of naive CD4+ T cells from PBMCs. The subset denotes: CD45RA+ positively selected. The receptor set was obtained from a man younger than 35 in good health. Some clones in this sample may be carry-over from other donors' samples.

This chain links TRBV9 with TRBJ2-5; 7 bases map to TRBD2. V gave up 5 bases and J gave up 2 bases; unmatched junction bases: 3. This CDR3 has 13 amino acids. Germline V gene sequence: CDR1 SGDLS, CDR2 YYNGEE. The CDR3 nucleotides are TGTGCCAGCAGGGCTAGCGGACAAGAGACCCAGTACTTC. Amino acid sequence: CASRASGQETQYF.

The chain employs TRBV6-5 and TRBJ1-6; the D gene is possibly TRBD1 (5 bases). Between the trimmed V and J ends, which lost 5 bases and 4 bases, there was a span of 12 bases. The CDR3 has 15 amino acids. CDR1 and CDR2 from the germline V gene are MNHEY and SVGAGI. The CDR3 loop is CASSPPGRYNSPLHF. The CDR3, as DNA: TGTGCCAGCAGTCCTCCGGGACGATATAATTCACCCCTCCACTTT.

The rearrangement links TRBV28 to TRBJ2-1, with D uncertain. Germline loops: CDR1 MDHEN, CDR2 SYDVKM. V shed 3 bases and J shed 8 bases, with 17 bases lying between them. This CDR3 contains 15 residues. The CDR3 protein is CASSFDRRTTDEQFF. In DNA, the CDR3 is TGTGCCAGCAGTTTCGACCGACGTACAACCGATGAGCAGTTCTTC.

This chain's CDR3 is CASSQVEGEQYF. CDR3 DNA sequence: TGTGCCAGCAGCCAAGTGGAGGGGGAGCAGTACTTC. The V call is TRBV14, the J call TRBJ2-7, with D possibly being TRBD2 (6 bases). The CDR3 is made up of 12 amino acids. V dropped 1 base and J dropped 7 bases, with 8 bases sitting between them. Germline V CDR1 and CDR2: SGHDN, FVKESK.

The rearrangement links TRBV5-1 to TRBJ2-7; 9 bases are shared with TRBD1. The V and J ends lost 3 bases and 0 bases, in that order; junction bases with no gene match: 4. Germline V gene data show CDR1 as SGHRS and CDR2 as YFSETQ. CDR3 size: 15 residues. The DNA of the CDR3 is TGCGCCAGCAGCTATGGGACAGGGTTCTCCTACGAGCAGTACTTC. Translating it yields CASSYGTGFSYEQYF. The full variable domain, completed using reference TRBV5-1 and TRBJ2-7, is KAGVTQTPRYLIKTRGQQVTLSCSPISGHRSVSWYQQTPGQGLQFLFEYFSETQRNKGNFPGRFSGRQFSNSRSEMNVSTLELGDSALYLCASSYGTGFSYEQYFGPGTRLTVT.

The chain has TRBV29-1 and TRBJ1-1; 8 bases are a match to TRBD1. CDR1 is SQVTM and CDR2 is ANQGSEA in the germline V gene. This CDR3 spans 15 amino acids. V was clipped by 4 bases and J by 0 bases; unmatched bases: 7. CDR3 nucleotides: TGCAGCGTTGGGGGCAGGGGGCTAGTGAACACTGAAGCTTTCTTT. Encoded protein: CSVGGRGLVNTEAFF.

V and J are TRBV14 and TRBJ2-5; 12 bases line up with TRBD2. Per germline, CDR1 SGHDN and CDR2 FVKESK. This CDR3 region has 18 residues. V trimming: 3 bases; J trimming: 2 bases; junction bases outside the gene matches: 10. The DNA for the CDR3 is TGTGCCAGCAGCCATGGACTAGCGGGATCGGACCCACAAGAGACCCAGTACTTC. Its protein is CASSHGLAGSDPQETQYF.

In the case of this clone: This sample also contains other DNA sequences that code for the same CDR3. The chain combines TRBV5-1 with TRBJ2-2; D may be TRBD1 (5 bases). Germline assignment: CDR1 SGHRS and CDR2 YFSETQ. The CDR3 is made up of 14 amino acids. V lost 0 bases and J 4 bases, leaving 7 bases between the germline ends. The DNA for the CDR3 is TGCGCCAGCAGCTTGGCAGGGTTCACCGGGGAGCTGTTTTTT. The encoded protein is CASSLAGFTGELFF.

The chain has TRBV30 and TRBJ1-1; no definite D call. V was trimmed by 4 bases and J by 3 bases, leaving 6 bases between them. The germline V gene encodes CDR1 GTSNPN and CDR2 SVGIG (reference sequence). The CDR3 is 11 residues long. CDR3: CAWIGDTEAFF. Written as DNA, the CDR3 is TGTGCCTGGATCGGCGACACTGAAGCTTTCTTT.

In DNA form, the CDR3 reads TGCGCCAGCAGCCAAGGAGGGGTAACCGGGGAGCTGTTTTTT. It is translated as CASSQGGVTGELFF. This chain connects TRBV4-1 to TRBJ2-2; possibly TRBD1 or TRBD2 for D (5 bases each). Trimming stripped 1 base from V and 5 bases from J, with 8 bases between. The CDR3 covers 14 residues. CDR1 and CDR2 from the germline V gene are MGHRA and YSYEKL.

V gene TRBV5-4 combines with J gene TRBJ2-5; D possibly corresponds to TRBD2 (5 bases). Trimming took 2 bases from V and 9 from J, leaving 14 bases between them. The CDR3 consists of 13 residues. Germline CDR1 reads SGHNT; CDR2 reads YYREEE (reference sequence). CDR3 in DNA: TGTGCCAGCAGCTTCAGCGCAGAGGAGGCCCAGTACTTC. This gives the protein CASSFSAEEAQYF.

The V call is TRBV7-9, the J call TRBJ2-7, with D perhaps assigned TRBD1 or TRBD2 (5 bases each). CDR3 length equals 15 residues. The V gene lost 4 bases and the J gene lost 2 bases, with 15 bases spanning the gap. Germline assignment: CDR1 SEHNR and CDR2 FQNEAQ (reference sequence). The CDR3 DNA reads TGTGCCAGCAGCTCCGGGACCGCGGTTGCCTACGAGCAGTACTTC. It specifies CASSSGTAVAYEQYF.

With regard to this clone: In the same sample, other DNA sequences code for this CDR3. The chain uses TRBV6-5 and TRBJ2-3; D remains ambiguous. Per germline, CDR1 MNHEY and CDR2 SVGAGI. The CDR3 consists of 13 residues. The germline V and J ends were trimmed by 2 bases and 2 bases, with 5 bases remaining between them. The CDR3 region is CASSYRNTDTQYF. The DNA for the CDR3 is TGTGCCAGCAGTTACCGAAACACAGATACGCAGTATTTT.

This clone was counted between two and nine times. V usage is TRBV5-1 and J usage is TRBJ1-1; D is perhaps TRBD1 (6 bases). Germline V gene data show CDR1 as SGHRS and CDR2 as YFSETQ. The CDR3 extends over 15 amino acids. Between the trimmed V and J ends, which lost 0 bases and 1 base, there was a span of 10 bases. This CDR3 reads CASSLDQGRNTEAFF. The CDR3 nucleotides are TGCGCCAGCAGCTTGGATCAGGGGCGGAACACTGAAGCTTTCTTT.

The chain recombines TRBV5-1 with TRBJ1-2; D possibly corresponds to TRBD1 (5 bases). The germline V gene has CDR1 SGHRS and CDR2 YFSETQ. This CDR3 comprises 13 residues. The V and J ends lost 4 bases and 2 bases respectively, with 9 bases between them. The CDR3, as DNA: TGCGCCAGCAGCGACGGGGCAAACTATGGCTACACCTTC. The encoded protein is CASSDGANYGYTF.